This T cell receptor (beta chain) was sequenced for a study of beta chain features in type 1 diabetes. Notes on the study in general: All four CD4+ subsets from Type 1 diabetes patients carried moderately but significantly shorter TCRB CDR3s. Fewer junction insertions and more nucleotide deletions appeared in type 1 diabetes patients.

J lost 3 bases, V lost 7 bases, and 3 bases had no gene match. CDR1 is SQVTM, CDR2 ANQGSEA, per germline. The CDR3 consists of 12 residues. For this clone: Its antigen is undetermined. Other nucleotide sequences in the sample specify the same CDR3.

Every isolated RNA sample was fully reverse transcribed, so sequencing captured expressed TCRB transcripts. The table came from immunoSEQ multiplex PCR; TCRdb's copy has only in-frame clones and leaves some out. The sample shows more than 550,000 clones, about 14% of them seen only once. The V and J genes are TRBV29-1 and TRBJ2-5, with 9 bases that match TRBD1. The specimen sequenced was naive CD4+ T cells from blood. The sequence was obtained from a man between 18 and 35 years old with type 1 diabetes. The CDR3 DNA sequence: TGCAGCGCCCGGACAGGGGAAGAGACCCAGTACTTC. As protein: CSARTGEETQYF.